The 32 T cell receptor beta chains reported below all come from one sample, sequenced in a study of blood T cells in healthy people across ages. Using a J-beta primer mix together with a sample-barcoded 5' primer, a second PCR was run for about 6 to 12 cycles. Via MiXCR, TCRdb re-called the 5' RACE reads, giving one row per CDR3 protein. This table holds nearly 800,000 distinct CDR3 sequences, roughly 25% found once. In addition, the sample was reused for a study of T cells of mothers and their children.

Specimen: blood. The receptor set was obtained from a boy between 5 and 17 years old in good health.

V usage is TRBV20-1 and J usage is TRBJ2-7; 14 bases match TRBD2. Germline loops: CDR1 DFQATT, CDR2 SNEGSKA (reference sequence). CDR3 length: 14 residues. J was trimmed by 6 bases and V by 4 bases; bases with no gene match: 5. This CDR3 is CSATGLAGAGEQYF. The CDR3 bases are TGCAGTGCTACGGGACTAGCGGGAGCCGGCGAGCAGTACTTC.

The CDR3 bases are TGTGCCAGCAGCTTAGGGGGATTTAATGAAAAACTGTTTTTT. Translating gives CASSLGGFNEKLFF. This chain links TRBV7-9 with TRBJ1-4; D gene unclear. CDR3 length: 14 residues. Germline loops: CDR1 SEHNR, CDR2 FQNEAQ (reference sequence). V lost 1 base and J 4 bases, leaving 7 bases between the germline ends.

This clonotype was observed a handful of times. One junction end does not reproduce the germline sequence, and a read error may be involved. This chain connects TRBV6-5 to TRBJ2-2; perhaps TRBD1 as D (6 bases). CDR1 and CDR2 (germline): MNHEY, SVGAGI. The CDR3 runs 15 residues. The CDR3 DNA reads TGTGCCAGCAGTAACCAGGGGTTGAGCACCGGGGAGCTGGTTTTT. Translating gives CASSNQGLSTGELVF.

This clonotype appeared a few times. The genes are TRBV20-1 and TRBJ2-3; 7 bases line up with TRBD1. The CDR3 totals 15 residues. Germline V CDR1 and CDR2: DFQATT, SNEGSKA (reference sequence). Unmatched junction bases numbered 4, after V lost 0 bases and J lost 1 base. The CDR3 DNA sequence: TGCAGTGCTAGAGATCTAACAGGGGGCACAGATACGCAGTATTTT. Translated, it gives CSARDLTGGTDTQYF.

In DNA form, the CDR3 reads TGTGCCAGCAGCTTAGCCCAAGCGGGGGCTAGCACAGATACGCAGTATTTT. Its translation is CASSLAQAGASTDTQYF. This chain uses TRBV7-2 with TRBJ2-3; 8 bases are shared with TRBD2. CDR1 is SGHTA and CDR2 is FQGNSA in the germline V gene. The CDR3 spans 17 residues. J gave up 0 bases and V 0 bases, and 5 bases lay outside the gene matches.

This chain uses TRBV5-1 with TRBJ2-7; a possible D gene is TRBD1 (6 bases). The CDR3 has 14 residues. Germline CDR1 SGHRS, CDR2 YFSETQ. V lost 0 bases and J 2 bases, leaving 9 bases between the germline ends. The CDR3 sequence: CASSLDGDTYEQYF. CDR3 sequence (DNA): TGCGCCAGCAGCTTGGATGGGGACACCTACGAGCAGTACTTC.

The table lists this clonotype with a few counts. The V gene is TRBV4-3, the J gene TRBJ2-5; tentative D call: TRBD2 (6 bases). The CDR3 loop spans 17 amino acids. V was trimmed by 2 bases and J by 5 bases, leaving 21 bases between them. Germline V gene sequence: CDR1 LGHNA, CDR2 YSLEER. Written as DNA, the CDR3 is TGCGCCAGCAGCCAACGTATGGGAAAGGGAGGATTGGAGACCCAGTACTTC. Translating it yields CASSQRMGKGGLETQYF.

This clonotype occurred a few times. The chain employs TRBV29-1 and TRBJ2-5; 8 bases are shared with TRBD2. CDR3 length equals 15 residues. V was clipped by 6 bases and J by 4 bases; unmatched bases: 13. CDR1 is SQVTM, CDR2 ANQGSEA, per germline. This CDR3 reads CSVSGGVLFRETQYF. Here the CDR3 DNA reads TGCAGCGTGTCGGGGGGGGTTCTGTTTCGAGAGACCCAGTACTTC.

The V gene is TRBV20-1, the J gene TRBJ2-3, with TRBD2 as a possible D gene (6 bases). The CDR3 runs 13 residues. The germline V gene has CDR1 DFQATT and CDR2 SNEGSKA (reference sequence). Deletions cut 6 bases from V and 8 bases from J, with 18 bases between. For the CDR3, the DNA is TGCAGTGCCCCCGGGACTCGTAGGGGTACGCAGTATTTT. This codes for CSAPGTRRGTQYF.

This clonotype was counted only a few times. V and J are TRBV12-3 or TRBV12-4 and TRBJ2-7, with TRBD2 matching 9 bases. V lost 6 bases and J lost 2; bases outside the gene matches: 2. The CDR3 is made up of 13 amino acids. CDR3 DNA sequence: TGTGCCAGCAGCGAGCGGGGGGCCTACGAGCAGTACTTC. This codes for CASSERGAYEQYF.

The gene calls are TRBV2 and TRBJ1-1; 11 nucleotides line up with TRBD1. After removal of 7 bases from V and 0 bases from J, the junction contained 13 bases not matched to a gene. Germline V gene sequence: CDR1 SNHLY, CDR2 FYNNEI. This CDR3 is 18 amino acids long. The CDR3: CASKYLRGQGALNTEAFF. The CDR3, as DNA: TGTGCCAGCAAATACCTCCGAGGACAGGGGGCCCTGAACACTGAAGCTTTCTTT. Complete variable domain (other parts from reference TRBV2 and TRBJ1-1): EPEVTQTPSHQVTQMGQEVILRCVPISNHLYFYWYRQILGQKVEFLVSFYNNEISEKSEIFDDQFSVERPDGSNFTLKIRSTKLEDSAMYFCASKYLRGQGALNTEAFFGQGTRLTVV.

The genes are TRBV11-2 and TRBJ2-1, with D possibly matching TRBD1 (6 bases). The germline V gene has CDR1 SGHAT and CDR2 FQNNGV. The CDR3 is made up of 13 amino acids. V lost 6 bases to trimming and J lost 9 bases, with 15 bases between them. The CDR3 nucleotides are TGTGCCAGCAGACCTGGATACAGGGCTGAGCAGTTCTTC. Residues: CASRPGYRAEQFF.

This clonotype was detected ten times or more. V usage is TRBV29-1 and J usage is TRBJ2-1, with D perhaps matching TRBD1 (7 bases). In germline, CDR1 is SQVTM, CDR2 ANQGSEA. The V and J ends lost 4 bases and 7 bases respectively, with 11 bases between them. This CDR3 contains 12 residues. This CDR3 is CSVAQGRNEQFF. DNA for the CDR3: TGCAGCGTTGCACAGGGGAGGAATGAGCAGTTCTTC.

This clonotype has more than one count but fewer than ten. One junction end does not reproduce the germline sequence, and a read error may be involved. This chain connects TRBV7-6 to TRBJ2-7, with 7 bases fitting TRBD1. The CDR3 is 16 amino acids. Germline loops: CDR1 SGHVS, CDR2 FNYEAQ. Here the CDR3 reads CAGSTLPGQSSYEQYF. Written as DNA, the CDR3 is TGTGCCGGCAGCACGCTACCGGGACAGAGCTCCTACGAGCAGTACTTC.

The chain combines TRBV6-1 with TRBJ2-3; D may be TRBD2 (7 bases). The V end lost 8 bases, the J end lost 1 base, and 16 bases lay between the germline ends. This CDR3 comprises 15 residues. CDR1 MNHNS and CDR2 SASEGT come from the germline V gene. For the CDR3, the DNA is TGTGCCAGCCGCTTGCGGGGGCTGGGCACAGATACGCAGTATTTT. Amino acids: CASRLRGLGTDTQYF.

This clonotype was seen only a few times. V gene TRBV24-1 combines with J gene TRBJ2-4, with a weak D call TRBD1 (6 bases). With 7 bases removed from V and 6 bases from J, the gap between germline ends came to 9 bases. This CDR3 has 12 residues. Per germline, CDR1 KGHDR and CDR2 SFDVKD. This chain's CDR3 is CATRDSTNIQYF. As DNA, the CDR3 is TGTGCCACCAGGGACAGTACAAACATTCAGTACTTC.

There are a few counts of this clonotype. The rearrangement uses TRBV5-1 and TRBJ2-1; 11 nucleotides match TRBD2. V shed 4 bases and J 7 bases; nucleotides not matched to a gene: 7. The length of the CDR3 is 15 residues. Germline V CDR1 and CDR2: SGHRS, YFSETQ. The CDR3 DNA reads as TGCGCCAGCAGCAAACTAGCGGGAGTCCAGAATGAGCAGTTCTTC. Protein product: CASSKLAGVQNEQFF.

This clonotype was observed a handful of times. The chain links TRBV2 to TRBJ2-5, with TRBD2 as a possible D gene (6 bases). V shed 4 bases and J shed 2 bases, with 17 bases lying between them. Germline V CDR1 and CDR2: SNHLY, FYNNEI. CDR3 length: 16 residues. The CDR3 loop reads CASSGGIGAGQETQYF. The CDR3 nucleotides are TGTGCCAGCAGTGGTGGGATTGGTGCGGGGCAAGAGACCCAGTACTTC. Based on the CDR3 plus reference TRBV2 and TRBJ2-5, the full variable domain is EPEVTQTPSHQVTQMGQEVILRCVPISNHLYFYWYRQILGQKVEFLVSFYNNEISEKSEIFDDQFSVERPDGSNFTLKIRSTKLEDSAMYFCASSGGIGAGQETQYFGPGTRLLVL.

V is TRBV28 and J is TRBJ1-4, with D unresolved. Germline V gives CDR1 MDHEN, CDR2 SYDVKM. CDR3 length: 15 residues. The V and J ends lost 7 bases and 2 bases respectively, with 14 bases between them. CDR3 sequence reads: CASTPARHTNEKLFF. CDR3 DNA: TGTGCCAGCACTCCCGCTAGGCACACTAATGAAAAACTGTTTTTT.

As to this clonotype: A much larger clone lies one base from this, so it may be a read error. The V call is TRBV7-7, the J call TRBJ1-4; no clear D. The germline gives CDR1 SSHAT, CDR2 FNYEAQ (reference sequence). The CDR3 has 14 residues. The CDR3 protein is CASSLAVGSEKLFF. CDR3 nucleotide sequence: TGTGCTAGCAGCTTAGCAGTGGGAAGCGAAAAACTGTTTTTT.

This clonotype was found once. One end of the junction fails to match germline, which may point to a read error. This chain links TRBV3-1 with TRBJ2-5; D is undetermined. Looked up from germline, CDR1 is LGHDT and CDR2 is YNNKEL (reference sequence). The CDR3 sequence is 12 residues long. The CDR3 is CAGSQNMIPLFF. In nucleotides, the CDR3 is TGTGCCGGCAGCCAGAACATGATTCCCCTGTTCTTC.

The rearrangement links TRBV6-2 or TRBV6-3 to TRBJ1-1; D gene unclear. Germline values: CDR1 MNHEY, CDR2 SVGEGT. The CDR3 totals 16 residues. V lost 3 bases and J lost 1, with 15 bases in between. CDR3 sequence (DNA): TGTGCCAGCAGTTATAACCGCAGAACGGGGAACACTGAAGCTTTCTTT. Protein product: CASSYNRRTGNTEAFF.

This clonotype appeared a few times. The chain has TRBV7-2 and TRBJ2-7; 10 bases are shared with TRBD2. The DNA end lines up better with TRBJ2-1; the J call may be wrong. CDR1 and CDR2 from the germline V gene are SGHTA and FQGNSA. This CDR3 has 14 residues. This chain's CDR3 is CASSLELAGNEQFF. In DNA form, the CDR3 reads TGTGCCAGCAGCTTAGAACTAGCGGGAAATGAGCAGTTCTTC.

This clonotype has a handful of counts. The V and J genes are TRBV4-3 and TRBJ2-3; D remains unclear. V was shortened by 5 bases and J by 2 bases, with 8 bases between the two germline ends. The V gene's germline CDR1 is LGHNA and CDR2 YSLEER. This CDR3 has 13 amino acids. DNA of the CDR3: TGCGCCAGCAGCTTCTCAGACACAGATACGCAGTATTTT. It is translated as CASSFSDTDTQYF.

This clonotype was observed a few times. J is TRBJ2-5 and V is TRBV7-2; 11 positions match TRBD1. This CDR3 is built from 15 residues. The ends lost 4 bases at V and 5 bases at J; junction bases unmatched: 6. In germline, CDR1 is SGHTA, CDR2 FQGNSA. The CDR3 sequence: CASSSGQGVWETQYF. As DNA, the CDR3 is TGTGCCAGCAGCTCGGGACAGGGGGTTTGGGAGACCCAGTACTTC.

There are a few counts of this clonotype. V gene TRBV4-1 combines with J gene TRBJ1-5; no firm D call. The V gene's germline CDR1 is MGHRA and CDR2 YSYEKL. V dropped 1 base and J dropped 1 base, with 11 bases sitting between them. The CDR3 extends over 16 amino acids. The CDR3 nucleotides are TGCGCCAGCAGCCAAGTCCAGATCCAAAGCAATCAGCCCCAGCATTTT. This gives the protein CASSQVQIQSNQPQHF.

This clonotype was seen repeatedly, ten times or more. The chain links TRBV7-9 to TRBJ2-5, with unresolved D. V was cut by 5 bases and J by 2 bases, with 9 bases left in between. Germline V gene lookup returns CDR1 SEHNR and CDR2 FQNEAQ (reference sequence). This CDR3 contains 13 residues. CDR3 loop: CASSPARQETQYF. The CDR3 nucleotides read TGTGCCAGCAGCCCGGCCAGACAAGAGACCCAGTACTTC.

The chain has TRBV9 and TRBJ1-6, with TRBD1 identical over 9 bases. V lost 0 bases and J lost 9; bases outside the gene matches: 19. Germline CDR1 and CDR2: SGDLS and YYNGEE. There are 20 residues in the CDR3. CDR3 in DNA: TGTGCCAGCAGCGTAGGTCAGGGGATAAACCTTGGACAGGGGTTTTCACCCCTCCACTTT. Translated: CASSVGQGINLGQGFSPLHF.

The chain couples TRBV2 to TRBJ2-7; D remains ambiguous. Trimming cost V 6 bases and J 3 bases, with 15 bases left between them. In germline, CDR1 is SNHLY, CDR2 FYNNEI. The CDR3 loop spans 14 amino acids. The CDR3 DNA is TGTGCCAGCAGAAGACTCGCGACCGGCTACGAGCAGTACTTC. It is translated as CASRRLATGYEQYF.

This clonotype was detected only a few times. At one boundary the junction diverges from the germline segment, which might be a read error. The V call is TRBV11-2, the J call TRBJ2-7; 7 nucleotides align to TRBD1. Germline CDR1 reads SGHAT; CDR2 reads FQNNGV. The CDR3 runs 14 residues. The CDR3 here is CASSSNGNRGEQCF. CDR3 nucleotides: TGTGCCAGCAGCTCAAACGGGAACAGGGGAGAGCAGTGCTTC.

This rearrangement joins TRBV18 to TRBJ1-1, with a possible D match to TRBD1 (5 bases). The CDR3 has 15 residues. The germline gives CDR1 KGHSH, CDR2 LQKENI. V was shortened by 5 bases and J by 0 bases, with 13 bases between the two germline ends. The CDR3 protein is CASSSTEGLNTEAFF. In DNA form, the CDR3 reads TGTGCCAGCTCATCCACAGAGGGGTTGAACACTGAAGCTTTCTTT.

The J gene is TRBJ2-1, the V gene TRBV6-5; weak D call: TRBD1 (6 bases). TRBJ2-7 explains the end of the DNA better; the J call may be wrong. There are 14 residues in the CDR3. Looked up from germline, CDR1 is MNHEY and CDR2 is SVGAGI. The CDR3 here is CASSRIQGSYEQYF. CDR3 nucleotide sequence: TGTGCCAGCAGCAGGATACAGGGTTCCTACGAGCAGTACTTC.